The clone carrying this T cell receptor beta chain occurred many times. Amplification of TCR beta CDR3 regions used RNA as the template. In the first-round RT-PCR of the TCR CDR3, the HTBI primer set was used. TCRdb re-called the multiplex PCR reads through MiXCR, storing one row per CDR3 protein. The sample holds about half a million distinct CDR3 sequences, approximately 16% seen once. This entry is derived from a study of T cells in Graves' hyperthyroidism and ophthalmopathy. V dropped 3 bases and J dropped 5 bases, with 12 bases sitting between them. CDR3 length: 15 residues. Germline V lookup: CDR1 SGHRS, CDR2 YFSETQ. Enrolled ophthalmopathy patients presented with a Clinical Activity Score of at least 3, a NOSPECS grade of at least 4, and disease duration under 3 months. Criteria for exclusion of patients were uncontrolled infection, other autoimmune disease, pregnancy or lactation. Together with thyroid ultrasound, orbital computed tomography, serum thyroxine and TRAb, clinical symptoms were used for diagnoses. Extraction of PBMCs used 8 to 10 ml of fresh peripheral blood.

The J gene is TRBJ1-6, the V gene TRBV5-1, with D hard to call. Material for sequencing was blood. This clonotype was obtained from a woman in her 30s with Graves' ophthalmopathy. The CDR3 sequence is CASSSNLPDNSPLHF. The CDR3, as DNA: TGCGCCAGCAGCTCCAACCTTCCGGATAATTCACCCCTCCACTTT.